A single sample gave rise to the 20 T cell receptor beta chains below, sequenced in a study of CD8+ T cells in alopecia areata. It was cDNA, reverse transcribed from extracted RNA, that served as the sequencing template. Assay: immunoSEQ multiplex PCR; the TCRdb copy retains only in-frame clones and omits some. The table shows 100,000 to 150,000 clones, with around 45% occurring only once. The sample consisted of NKG2D-low CD8+ T cells sorted from blood. Source of these receptors: a human donor with alopecia areata.

A few counts support this clone. This chain joins TRBV29-1 and TRBJ2-2; D not certain. CDR1 and CDR2 from the germline V gene are SQVTM and ANQGSEA. The length of the CDR3 is 14 residues. V lost 2 bases and J 0 bases, leaving 7 bases between the germline ends. CDR3 in DNA: TGCAGCGTTGAAAGGTCGGCGAACACCGGGGAGCTGTTTTTT. It translates to CSVERSANTGELFF.

This clone showed up just a few times. This chain connects TRBV29-1 to TRBJ2-5; possibly TRBD2 for D (5 bases). Germline values: CDR1 SQVTM, CDR2 ANQGSEA. There are 14 residues in the CDR3. Between the trimmed V and J ends, which lost 1 base and 4 bases, there was a span of 13 bases. CDR3 bases: TGCAGCGTTGAAGGGGAGTATGTAAGAGAGACCCAGTACTTC. It specifies CSVEGEYVRETQYF.

This chain joins TRBV30 and TRBJ1-1, with 8 bases matching TRBD1. This CDR3 is built from 14 residues. The germline gives CDR1 GTSNPN, CDR2 SVGIG (reference sequence). With 2 bases clipped from V and 3 bases from J, the junction kept 5 bases outside the gene matches. CDR3 nucleotide sequence: TGTGCCTGGAGTATTGGACAGGGAGACACTGAAGCTTTCTTT. Translation: CAWSIGQGDTEAFF.

The V call is TRBV15, the J call TRBJ2-5; 7 bases are shared with TRBD1. This CDR3 contains 14 residues. Germline V gene data show CDR1 as LNHNV and CDR2 as YYDKDF (reference sequence). Unmatched junction bases numbered 6, after V lost 5 bases and J lost 3 bases. CDR3 coding DNA: TGTGCCACCAGCCTATCCGGGACAGAAGAGACCCAGTACTTC. Residues: CATSLSGTEETQYF.

This clone has only a few counts. The chain is built from TRBV29-1 and TRBJ2-5; D is possibly TRBD1 or TRBD2 (5 bases each). The CDR3 consists of 14 residues. The germline V and J ends were trimmed by 7 bases and 1 base, with 16 bases remaining between them. Germline CDR1 reads SQVTM; CDR2 reads ANQGSEA. This chain's CDR3 is CSGRNWDGQETQYF. DNA for the CDR3: TGCAGCGGAAGAAACTGGGACGGCCAAGAGACCCAGTACTTC.

The chain uses TRBV4-3 and TRBJ2-1, with 7 bases identical to TRBD2. The ends lost 0 bases at V and 0 bases at J; junction bases unmatched: 5. Germline CDR1 reads LGHNA; CDR2 reads YSLEER. The CDR3 is made up of 17 amino acids. This chain's CDR3 is CASSQDRASGSYNEQFF. The CDR3 DNA follows: TGCGCCAGCAGCCAAGATAGGGCTAGCGGCTCCTACAATGAGCAGTTCTTC.

The V call is TRBV21-1, the J call TRBJ1-2; the table's TRBD1 call for D was not verified on the DNA. TRBV21-1 is deemed a pseudogene. This CDR3 is 11 amino acids long. The CDR3 nucleotides read TGTGCCAGCAGACAGAAATATGGCTACACCTTC. Protein sequence: CASRQKYGYTF.

The rearrangement joins TRBV30 to TRBJ2-5; 8 bases fit TRBD1. This CDR3 has 15 residues. Trimming cost V 4 bases and J 2 bases; bases outside gene matches: 9. From germline, CDR1 is GTSNPN and CDR2 SVGIG (reference sequence). The CDR3 loop reads CAWTQGQEIQETQYF. CDR3 in DNA: TGTGCCTGGACCCAGGGACAGGAGATACAAGAGACCCAGTACTTC.

The V and J genes are TRBV30 and TRBJ2-2; D unclear. Trimming left V 1 base short and J 7 bases short, with 16 bases between. Germline V CDR1 and CDR2: GTSNPN, SVGIG (reference sequence). The CDR3 spans 15 residues. Here the CDR3 reads CAWSDPRLPSGELFF. DNA of the CDR3: TGTGCCTGGAGTGACCCTAGACTCCCTAGCGGGGAGCTGTTTTTT.

The chain joins TRBV6-5 to TRBJ2-1; 8 bases are shared with TRBD2. Looked up from germline, CDR1 is MNHEY and CDR2 is SVGAGI. This CDR3 contains 15 residues. Trimming at V came to 3 bases and at J to 6 bases, leaving 7 bases not matched to a gene. In DNA form, the CDR3 reads TGTGCCAGCAGTTATTCGGGGACTAGTCCCAATGAGCAGTTCTTC. The encoded protein is CASSYSGTSPNEQFF.

This clone has just a few counts. V is TRBV7-9 and J is TRBJ2-3; D is ambiguous. This CDR3 is 12 amino acids long. The V gene lost 8 bases and the J gene lost 6 bases, with 12 bases spanning the gap. The V gene's germline CDR1 is SEHNR and CDR2 FQNEAQ (reference sequence). The CDR3 region has the DNA TGTGCCAGCGGTGGGCAAGGGGATACGCAGTATTTT. This sequence encodes CASGGQGDTQYF.

The CDR3: CASSAGQGYEQYF. The CDR3 DNA is TGTGCCAGCAGTGCAGGACAGGGCTACGAGCAGTACTTC. V and J are TRBV27 and TRBJ2-7; 8 bases align to TRBD1. The CDR3 runs 13 residues. V lost 5 bases and J lost 3; bases outside the gene matches: 3. The germline V gene has CDR1 MNHEY and CDR2 SMNVEV (reference sequence).

The CDR3 protein is CSVLTGSTEAFF. The CDR3 bases are TGCAGCGTTCTGACAGGGAGCACTGAAGCTTTCTTT. This chain connects TRBV29-1 to TRBJ1-1, with 7 nucleotides matching TRBD1. In germline, CDR1 is SQVTM, CDR2 ANQGSEA. The CDR3 contains 12 residues. With 5 bases clipped from V and 4 bases from J, the junction kept 4 bases outside the gene matches.

The gene calls are TRBV29-1 and TRBJ1-2; the match to TRBD1 covers 8 bases. V was clipped by 8 bases and J by 2 bases; unmatched bases: 4. This CDR3 is built from 12 residues. The V gene's germline CDR1 is SQVTM and CDR2 ANQGSEA. This chain's CDR3 is CSTDRVNYGYTF. As DNA, the CDR3 is TGCAGCACGGACAGGGTAAACTATGGCTACACCTTC.

This clone turned up a few times. A read error may produce the germline difference seen at one junction end. This chain joins TRBV7-7 and TRBJ2-2; TRBD2 agrees at 12 bases. In germline, CDR1 is SSHAT, CDR2 FNYEAQ (reference sequence). This CDR3 contains 18 residues. DNA for the CDR3: TGTGCTAGCAGCCCATCTAGCGGGGGGGAACCGAACACCGGGGAGCTGTTTTTT. As protein: CASSPSSGGEPNTGELFF. Combining the CDR3 with reference TRBV7-7 and TRBJ2-2 gives the whole variable domain GAGVSQSPRYKVTKRGQDVTLRCDPISSHATLYWYQQALGQGPEFLTYFNYEAQPDKSGLPSDRFSAERPEGSISTLTIQRTEQRDSAMYRCASSPSSGGEPNTGELFFGEGSRLTVL.

The chain carries TRBV29-1 and TRBJ2-2; no clear D gene. CDR3 length equals 12 residues. The V and J ends lost 6 bases and 6 bases respectively, with 11 bases between them. Germline V gene data show CDR1 as SQVTM and CDR2 as ANQGSEA. CDR3 amino acids: CSVLMAAGELFF. CDR3 sequence (DNA): TGCAGCGTCCTAATGGCAGCCGGGGAGCTGTTTTTT.

V and J are TRBV20-1 and TRBJ2-3; 7 bases are a match to TRBD2. This CDR3 region has 10 residues. The V and J ends lost 6 bases and 9 bases, in that order; junction bases with no gene match: 3. CDR1 and CDR2 (germline): DFQATT, SNEGSKA (reference sequence). This CDR3 is CSALAVTQYF. The CDR3 DNA reads as TGCAGTGCCCTAGCGGTAACGCAGTATTTT.

There are a few counts of this clone. This chain joins TRBV29-1 and TRBJ2-7, with 7 bases identical to TRBD1. The V and J ends lost 2 bases and 5 bases, in that order; junction bases with no gene match: 12. CDR1 and CDR2 (germline): SQVTM, ANQGSEA. CDR3 length: 15 residues. This chain's CDR3 is CSVERTGPAGDEQYF. In DNA, the CDR3 is TGCAGCGTTGAACGGACAGGCCCGGCGGGTGACGAGCAGTACTTC.

The V call is TRBV7-2, the J call TRBJ2-5, with D maybe TRBD1 (5 bases). V was shortened by 4 bases and J by 0 bases, with 9 bases between the two germline ends. The CDR3 covers 14 residues. The germline gives CDR1 SGHTA, CDR2 FQGNSA. The CDR3 region is CASSSPTDQETQYF. The CDR3, as DNA: TGTGCCAGCAGCTCCCCGACAGACCAAGAGACCCAGTACTTC.

This clone was counted only a few times. The chain recombines TRBV2 with TRBJ2-2; D remains ambiguous. V was shortened by 1 base and J by 4 bases, with 13 bases between the two germline ends. The germline V gene encodes CDR1 SNHLY and CDR2 FYNNEI. The CDR3 runs to 16 residues. For the CDR3, the DNA is TGTGCCAGCAGTGAAGTAGGGCAGGCGAGCACCGGGGAGCTGTTTTTT. It translates to CASSEVGQASTGELFF.